This record concerns one T cell receptor (beta chain) sequence. V lost 0 bases and J lost 4, with 18 bases in between. Looked up from germline, CDR1 is LGHDT and CDR2 is YNNKEL (reference sequence). The CDR3 is made up of 18 amino acids. TCRdb used MiXCR to reprocess the 5' RACE reads, holding one entry per CDR3 protein. The data hold 450,000 or so distinct CDR3 sequences, with about 19% observed a single time. The data were obtained in a study of T-cell memory formation after mild COVID-19. This TCR was recovered from an adult woman who had mild COVID-19 (a few samples of this study predate the infection). Cell type and time point are not known. Sequenced input: PBMCs or a T cell subset sorted from them (not recorded which). The chain employs TRBV3-1 and TRBJ2-2; D is undetermined. CDR3 loop: CASSQESSTLLVTGELFF. The DNA for the CDR3 is TGTGCCAGCAGCCAAGAATCCTCCACCCTCCTGGTCACCGGGGAGCTGTTTTTT.